Listed here is a single TCR beta chain. Only a few counts were recorded for this clonotype. This receptor's antigen is unknown. The input lacks base qualities; no much larger clone sits a single base away. Libraries were built with 5' RACE. Instrument used: NextSeq 500. To correct for sequencing error and PCR bias, the TCR library protocol tagged individual cDNA molecules with unique molecular identifiers. Both TCR alpha and beta chains were sequenced, and tight co-correlation was observed between alpha and beta sequence abundances in each sample. Per the source publication's procedure: Decombinator V4 was used to annotate the V gene, J gene and CDR3 of the TCR sequences. TCRs were defined as expanded if a significant change between any two time points was detected under a Poisson model with p below 0.0001. TCR abundances were normalised to the total number of TCRs sequenced per sample and expressed as counts per million. TRAV1-2 paired with TRAJ12, TRAJ20 or TRAJ33 defined MAIT TCRs, while TRAV10 paired with TRAJ18 defined iNKT TCRs. VDJdb, accessed 1 November 2021, was searched for CMV, EBV and SARS-CoV-2 annotated TCRs, excluding TCRs annotated for multiple antigens. In-frame beta chains were kept once TCRdb had trimmed the public reads at Q25 with fastp and called clones with MiXCR. Rows matching on CDR3 protein sequence are summarized as one entry with the most common DNA and genes. The V and J calls were determined by TCRdb, not by the authors. The sample records approximately 77,000 distinct CDR3 sequences, approximately 5% of which are singletons. The ten largest clones capture 7.3% of the sample.

This sample is part of a study of early T cells in non-severe SARS-CoV-2 infection (dated by TCRdb to the early 2020s). For the study in its entirety: Because TCR sequencing was done on bulk RNA from unsorted whole blood, the alpha and beta chains could not be paired. What the research found in general, with its limitations: VDJdb matching was skewed toward anti-spike CD8 responses, so virus-specific expansions were likely underestimated and private and CD4 specificities were missed.

V and J are truncated by 5 bases and 8 bases respectively, leaving an intervening sequence of 22 bases. Sequences SNHLY (CDR1) and FYNNEI (CDR2) are obtained from the germline V gene. The CDR3 runs 16 amino acids, cysteine and phenylalanine included. The sequence is cut down to CDR3 DNA, 48 bases in frame from base 1. Set within a cohort of healthcare workers in London, UK, this nested case-control study involved weekly PCR testing of nasopharyngeal swabs along with blood sampling. Healthcare workers were enrolled in the week of the UK lockdown, from 23 to 31 March 2020, and were followed every week for up to roughly 16 weeks.

The rearrangement joined TRBV2 to TRBJ2-1; no D segment can be confidently identified. The sequence derives from an adult who was a healthcare worker with PCR-confirmed SARS-CoV-2 infection or an uninfected control (not recorded which). The sequences come from whole blood, collected at baseline. The sequenced DNA is TGTGCCAGCAGTTACCACCTTGGCGTCAAGATCCATGAGCAGTTCTTC. It codes for CASSYHLGVKIHEQFF.